These T cell receptor beta chains were read from a single sample in a study of blood T cell repertoires in COVID-19. Assay used: immunoSEQ multiplex PCR; TCRdb lists only in-frame clones, some missing. The sample holds some 200,000 clones; about four fifths are singletons and the top ten take more than 9%. Sequencing was done on a sample of peripheral blood. The source of these receptors is a woman of 80 years or more with acute or convalescent COVID-19. The CDR3 runs from the conserved cysteine through the conserved F or W. The D gene is left open where the match is weak. A row's size may be missing; if present it is once, few, many or a size class.

d_gene | j_gene | abundance | v_gene | CDR3aa | CDR3nt
. | TRBJ2-2 | . | TRBV3-1/TRBV3-2 | CASSQVAMNTGELFF | TGTGCCAGCAGCCAAGTAGCGATGAACACCGGGGAGCTGTTTTTT
TRBD2 | TRBJ2-2 | . | TRBV19 | CASSISLLAGNKYGELFF | TGTGCCAGTAGTATTAGTTTGCTAGCGGGAAATAAGTACGGGGAGCTGTTTTTT
. | TRBJ2-2 | once | TRBV7-3 | CASSPQGTGELFF | TGTGCCAGCAGCCCCCAGGGAACCGGGGAGCTGTTTTTT
TRBD1 | TRBJ2-2 | . | TRBV10-3 | CAISGDRATGELFF | TGTGCCATCAGTGGGGACAGGGCCACCGGGGAGCTGTTTTTT
. | TRBJ1-1 | . | TRBV18 | CASSQGGARAVNTEAFF | TGTGCCAGCTCACAGGGTGGGGCTAGGGCAGTCAACACTGAAGCTTTCTTT
TRBD2 | TRBJ2-1 | . | TRBV10-3 | CAISELAGNEQFF | TGTGCCATCAGTGAGTTAGCGGGGAATGAGCAGTTCTTC
. | TRBJ1-1 | . | TRBV7-2 | CASSSLEAAEAFF | TGTGCCAGCAGCTCTCTAGAGGCGGCTGAAGCTTTCTTT
TRBD1 | TRBJ1-6 | . | TRBV28 | CASSQAPTGDLFNNSPLHF | TGTGCCAGCAGCCAGGCGCCGACAGGGGACCTTTTTAATAATTCACCCCTCCACTTT
. | TRBJ1-2 | . | TRBV18 | CASSSQGGSYGYTF | TGTGCCAGCTCAAGTCAGGGAGGGTCCTATGGCTACACCTTC
TRBD2 | TRBJ2-2 | . | TRBV24-1 | CATSDSPLAGGRTGELFF | TGTGCCACCAGTGATTCGCCCCTAGCGGGGGGGCGGACCGGGGAGCTGTTTTTT
TRBD1 | TRBJ1-4 | . | TRBV9 | CASSRDREANEKLFF | TGTGCCAGCAGTAGAGACAGGGAAGCTAATGAAAAACTGTTTTTT
. | TRBJ2-1 | . | TRBV16 | CASSLSRSYNEQFF | TGTGCCAGCAGCCTCTCTCGGTCCTACAATGAGCAGTTCTTC
. | TRBJ1-4 | few | TRBV6-7 | CASRESESQAEKLFF | TGTGCCAGCAGAGAGTCGGAGTCCCAAGCGGAAAAACTGTTTTTT
. | TRBJ2-3 | . | TRBV2 | CASSETDGGTDTQYF | TGTGCCAGCAGTGAAACGGACGGGGGCACAGATACGCAGTATTTT
TRBD1 | TRBJ1-1 | once | TRBV19 | CASSPPRQGRNTEAFF | TGTGCCAGTAGTCCGCCCCGACAGGGAAGGAACACTGAAGCTTTCTTT
TRBD1 | TRBJ1-5 | . | TRBV19 | CASSQGQGEVGQPQHF | TGTGCCAGTAGCCAGGGACAGGGGGAAGTTGGTCAGCCCCAGCATTTT
. | TRBJ2-2 | . | TRBV3-1/TRBV3-2 | CASSVHGKSGTGELFF | TGTGCCAGCAGCGTACACGGGAAGTCGGGCACCGGGGAGCTGTTTTTT